This T cell receptor (beta chain) was found in a study of T cell repertoires in cytomegalovirus infection. Turning to the study itself: CMV epitopes in the study were HLA-C-restricted (recently identified) and HLA-B-restricted (well studied). TCR beta signatures that were public indicated CMV infection and matching HLA type.

This clonotype was detected ten times or more. The antigen is unknown. The trim removed 5 bases at V and 6 bases at J, leaving 4 bases unmatched. This CDR3 spans 14 amino acids. In germline, CDR1 is MDHEN, CDR2 SYDVKM. TCRdb itself ran the reads through MiXCR, one entry per CDR3 protein. The data hold roughly 500,000 distinct CDR3 sequences, with around a third observed a single time. The sample consisted of cultured PBMCs, taken from culture after CMV antigen stimulation. The receptor's source is a human donor in good health (CMV status not recorded). Some clones in this sample may be carry-over from other donors' samples. The V and J genes are TRBV28 and TRBJ2-3; 11 nucleotides line up with TRBD2. Here the CDR3 reads CASSTSGSVDTQYF. DNA of the CDR3: TGTGCCAGCAGTACTAGCGGGAGTGTGGATACGCAGTATTTT.